This entry concerns a single T cell receptor beta chain. The data were taken from a study of T cell responses to AZD1222 COVID-19 vaccine. TCRdb keeps only in-frame clones here, not all; method: immunoSEQ multiplex PCR. In the table there are approximately 120,000 clones, approximately 80% of which are singletons. Germline CDR1 MNHEY, CDR2 SMNVEV (reference sequence). Trimming stripped 5 bases from V and 6 bases from J, with 13 bases between. The CDR3 length is 14 residues. This receptor was identified in an adult who received the AZD1222 COVID-19 vaccine. The chain recombines TRBV27 with TRBJ1-4; D gene ambiguous. Here the sequenced sample was peripheral blood, taken 28 days after the second AZD1222 dose. The CDR3 is CASSLRLSYEKLFF. CDR3 nucleotide sequence: TGTGCCAGCAGTCTTCGACTGAGCTATGAAAAACTGTTTTTT.